This TCR beta chain was observed in a study of cytomegalovirus exposure and HLA in healthy donors (dated by TCRdb to 2016 to 2017). For context, the study as a whole: In an earlier analysis of fewer than 750 of the donors, 276 Gb of sequence data and 100 million or so unique TCR beta sequences from 150 million to 200 million T cells were reported. An early release that covered fewer than 750 HLA-typed donors contained approximately 300 gigabases of sequencing data and 75 million to 100 million unique TCR sequences. The genetic ancestry cluster associated with self-reported Caucasian donors included 81% of the roughly 380 genotyped donors. The aim of the study was to test whether cataloging public T cell receptors could identify signatures of past pathogen exposure. The study profiled the T cell repertoires of around 700 subjects by immunosequencing and related them to cytomegalovirus serostatus. In addition to the first cohort of 666 subjects, a separate validation cohort of approximately 130 different subjects was used. The study combined high-throughput TCR immunosequencing, statistical association of individual TCRs with disease status, and machine learning to predict cytomegalovirus infection status. To study patterns of TCR occurrence, a later analysis re-analyzed previously published TCR beta repertoires from under 750 donors and added high-resolution HLA genotyping. Rather than using new phenotypic data, the later analysis identified candidate immune exposures from TCR beta sequences and from how often those sequences occurred across donors. To decide whether each TCR beta V gene segment behaved as functional or pseudogenic, an earlier analysis of over 500 of the donors relied on high-throughput TCR beta sequencing. Alongside the repertoire data, information on donor age, sex, ethnicity and CMV serostatus was compiled. Genome-wide SNP genotypes for about 55% of the 666 donors were used in a later genetic analysis, which treated that subset as a discovery cohort. Every discovery cohort repertoire had been produced on one sequencing platform. Class I and class II HLA loci were covered by the typing at four-digit resolution. Typing coverage differed by locus: A, B, C, DRB1 and DQB1 were typed in roughly 629-640 donors, DQA1 in 500 to 550, DPA1 in over 600, and DPB1 in about 450. A few DR-DQ haplotypes were handled as single units for association and clustering because linkage in the cohort was strong. On average, around 240,000 unique TCR beta nucleotide sequences were sequenced per donor among several hundred genotyped donors of the cohort, with about 19% of those sequences being non-productive. Overall study results and their limits: In an earlier analysis of fewer than 700 of the donors, most TCR beta V segments appeared in productive rearrangements about 90% or about 30% of the time, broadly matching IMGT annotations. A later genetic analysis associated a missense DCLRE1C variant with V-gene and J-gene trimming of TCR beta chains, and an independent cohort replicated the association. Most TCR sequences were seen in very few donors, while some public TCRs were found in many individuals. Assigning TCR associations to individual alleles was difficult when HLA alleles, especially DR and DQ, strongly co-occurred. This cohort had only TCR beta chains sequenced, and the lack of alpha or paired-chain data limited which features could be detected. A later genetic analysis reported fewer N-insertions in productive TCRs among donors in an Asian-associated ancestry cluster than the roughly 620-donor mean. The authors suggested that the approach could potentially be generalized to other disease states and immunological phenotypes. A few of the identified cytomegalovirus-associated TCR beta chains were confirmed in vitro to be specific for cytomegalovirus antigens. The classifier was reported to diagnose cytomegalovirus status with high specificity and sensitivity in both the original and validation cohorts. A later analysis reported that several top co-occurrence clusters appeared linked to parvovirus B19, influenza, CMV and Epstein-Barr virus. CMV serostatus was the only immune exposure information available for the cohort. In a later analysis, TCR association rates were found to vary across HLA loci, with the most associated TCRs seen for DRB1 alleles and the fewest for HLA-C alleles. The study gave a list of roughly 150 TCR beta chains associated with cytomegalovirus. Because counts were too low, roughly 16 rarely observed V segments, including chromosome 9 orphons, were left out of the earlier analysis of approximately 580 of the donors. A further reported finding was that TCR beta sequences accurately predicted the HLA-A and HLA-B alleles for most subjects in the first cohort. Presence/absence analyses assumed roughly uniform sequencing depth across donors, an assumption that may not hold. Compared with equally common non-associated chains, HLA-associated TCR beta chains in a later analysis were more clonally expanded and had lower generation probabilities. The sequencing pipeline was judged likely to have produced a cluster of highly shared sequence variants as a technical artifact. Correlated functional status among segregating V segments might be attributable to linkage disequilibrium, but an unknown experimental factor could not be ruled out. Because some donors lacked HLA typing at each locus, the association tests relied only on the typed subset. A later analysis associated 17,000 or so TCR beta sequences with specific HLA alleles at a false discovery rate of 0.05. In a later analysis, most CMV-associated TCR beta chains were found to appear HLA-restricted, with HLA associations seemingly driven largely by CMV exposure. Some IMGT-functional V segments, including TRBV6-2 and TRBV6-3, could not be distinguished by the 87-base-pair reads and were therefore excluded.

The CDR1 and CDR2 encoded by the germline V gene are SGHDN and FVKESK. Trimming takes 2 bases off V and 8 bases off J; junction bases not matched to a gene: 4. There are 14 amino acids in the CDR3, from cysteine to phenylalanine inclusive. Just CDR3 DNA is preserved here, 42 bases in frame from base 1. Library preparation was by the immunoSEQ multiplex PCR assay. A mixture of 60 forward primers for TCR Vbeta segments and 13 reverse primers for TCR Jbeta segments was used in the multiplex PCR. The CDR3 region of rearranged TCR beta genes was amplified from genomic DNA by a multiplex PCR assay. The Illumina HiSeq System was used to sequence the amplified TCR beta libraries as 87-base-pair reads. Per the original workflow: In a later analysis, tens of millions of unique TCR beta chains were counted across the 500 to 850 repertoires, and roughly 11 million of these chains were shared by at least two donors. Raw reads were error-corrected and collapsed into unique sequences by a nearest-neighbor algorithm in which closely related sequences were merged to remove PCR and sequencing errors. Alignment of CDR3 sequences to IMGT reference sequences was used to assign V, D and J gene segments. For a sequence to be retained, at least a six-nucleotide match to both a V gene segment and a J gene segment was required. A rearrangement counted as productive if the CDR3 had no stop codons and remained in frame with V and J, and every other rearrangement counted as non-productive. Following IMGT convention, CDR3 was defined as the stretch from the second conserved V-encoded cysteine up to the conserved J-encoded phenylalanine. The earlier analysis of some 580 of the donors excluded any sequence lacking an unambiguous match to a single V gene segment. In an earlier analysis of 450 to 750 of the donors, a V segment was called functional when productive rearrangements were above 56.7%, and segregating when the standard deviation between donors exceeded 5%. A statistical classification framework was built for diagnosing cytomegalovirus status from the catalog of TCR beta chain sequences. In a later analysis, TCR nucleotide sequences were compared against IMGT/GENE-DB human TR gene sequences so that V and J genes could be assigned. A later analysis assigned CDR3 sequences and most-parsimonious VDJ recombination scenarios with the TCRdist pipeline. A later analysis defined each TCR beta chain by its CDR3 amino acid sequence plus V-gene family, and excluded reads lacking a unique V-gene family. As a way to deal with suspected cross-contamination and a sequencing artifact, a later analysis dropped approximately 570 nucleotide sequences that were highly shared and had low generation probability. A later analysis calculated a clonal expansion index for each public chain from normalized within-repertoire ranks of inferred template counts. A later analysis computed generation probabilities with a VDJ recombination model fitted to out-of-frame rearrangements, and checked the results against IGoR. A later analysis scored TCR-TCR, TCR-HLA and TCR-CMV co-occurrence with hypergeometric tests, applying a repertoire-size bias correction to TCR pairs. False discovery rates were estimated in a later analysis by permuting HLA or CMV assignments 20 times. In a later analysis, co-occurring TCRs were grouped with DBSCAN, and TCRdist sequence similarity was added when clustering was performed within HLA-allele-positive subsets. Repertoires with fewer than 30,000 or more than 120,000 public chains, plus five repertoires with anomalous nucleotide sharing, were excluded from co-occurrence clustering. This immuneACCESS table, as held by TCRdb, lists in-frame sequences with V and J called but not all clones. Of the missing ones, under half trace to an unresolved V gene in checked studies; the others have no known cause. The V and J calls and the clone size are those of that table, but D and trimming were determined from the DNA. This sample is represented by approximately 170,000 clones; around 85% of them were singletons. In total, the top ten clones hold about 2.5% of the sample.

In regard to this clone: Its antigen is not yet known. No base quality information exists; no much larger clone differs at one position.

In total, approximately 700 healthy bone marrow donors made up the cohort. All cohort members were sampled while nominally healthy, although unrecorded immune exposures were likely present. The donor was CMV seronegative and was included in the group of a few hundred seronegative cohort members. Every donor gave a peripheral blood sample, and the peripheral blood mononuclear cells from that sample were used for TCR beta sequencing. Genomic DNA extraction from the blood cell samples was performed with the Qiagen DNeasy Blood Extraction Kit. The sequence was collected from a male donor in good health and CMV-seronegative. This chain joins TRBV14 to TRBJ2-1; 9 nucleotides in the junction match TRBD2. The specimen sequenced was PBMCs. In nucleotides, the sequence is TGTGCCAGCAGCCAACTAGCGGGGAGGGATGAGCAGTTCTTC. Its amino acids are CASSQLAGRDEQFF.